This T cell receptor (beta chain) was found in a study of a mutant IDH1 vaccine in newly diagnosed glioma. Study information: Eight vaccine doses were administered to patients at weeks 1, 3, 5, 7, 11, 15, 19 and 23. Patients' prior therapy spanned radiotherapy, temozolomide, or both; most underwent both.

The data were produced by immunoSEQ multiplex PCR, yet TCRdb's version contains in-frame clones alone and is incomplete. This table has some 130,000 clones, just under 80% appearing once. Indicated time point: week 11, during vaccination. Topical imiquimod was applied with each vaccine dose, which held 300 ug of mutant IDH1 20-mer peptide. Diagnosis in the donors showed new WHO grade 3 or 4 astrocytomas that were IDH1-mutant and ATRX-lost. This clone was found once. Its cognate antigen is unknown. This receptor was taken from a man aged 35 to 55 with glioma. The sample in question was PBMCs, obtained from a glioma patient whose treatment included an IDH1 peptide vaccine.

The CDR3 sequence is CASSFTPTSTDTQYF. The DNA of the CDR3 is TGCGCCAGCAGCTTCACCCCCACTAGCACAGATACGCAGTATTTT. This rearrangement joins TRBV5-1 to TRBJ2-3; the D is unclear. Trimming took 2 bases from V and 0 from J, leaving 10 bases between them. CDR1 is SGHRS, CDR2 YFSETQ, per germline. The CDR3 covers 15 residues.